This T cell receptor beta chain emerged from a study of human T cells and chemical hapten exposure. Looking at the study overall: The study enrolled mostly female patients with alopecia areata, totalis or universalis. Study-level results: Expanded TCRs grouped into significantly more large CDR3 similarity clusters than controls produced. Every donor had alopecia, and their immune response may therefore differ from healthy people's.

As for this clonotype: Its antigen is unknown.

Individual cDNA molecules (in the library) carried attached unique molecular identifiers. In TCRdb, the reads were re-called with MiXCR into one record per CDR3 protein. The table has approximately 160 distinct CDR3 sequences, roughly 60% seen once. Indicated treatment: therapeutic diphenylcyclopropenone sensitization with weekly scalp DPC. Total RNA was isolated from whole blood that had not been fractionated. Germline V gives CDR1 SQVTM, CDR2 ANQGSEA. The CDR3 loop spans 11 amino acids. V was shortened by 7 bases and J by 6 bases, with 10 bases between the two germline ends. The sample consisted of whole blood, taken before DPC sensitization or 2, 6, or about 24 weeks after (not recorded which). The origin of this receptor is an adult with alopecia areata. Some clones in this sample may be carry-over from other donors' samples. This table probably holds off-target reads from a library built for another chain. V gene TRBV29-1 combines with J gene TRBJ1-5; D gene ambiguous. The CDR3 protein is CSGLRAQPQHF. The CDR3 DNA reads TGCAGCGGACTAAGAGCTCAGCCCCAGCATTTT.